The 17 T cell receptor beta chains reported below all come from one sample, sequenced in a study of blood T cell repertoires in COVID-19. Sequencing was performed with immunoSEQ multiplex PCR; in TCRdb, only in-frame clones are kept and a portion is missing. This table holds tens of thousands of clones, about nine tenths found once. Sequencing was performed on peripheral blood. All receptors derive from a human donor in a cohort sampled during active COVID-19.

The chain joins TRBV5-6 to TRBJ1-2, with D maybe TRBD1 (6 bases). This CDR3 spans 19 amino acids. The V end was cut by 4 bases, the J end by 4 bases, with 29 bases between. In germline, CDR1 is SGHDT, CDR2 YYEEEE. The CDR3 coding sequence is TGTGCCAGCAGCGCGGACAGTTTTGACCTCAGTCTGGTGTTCTATGGCTACACCTTC. It codes for CASSADSFDLSLVFYGYTF.

This clone was detected only once. V is TRBV5-1 and J is TRBJ2-7, with 9 bases identical to TRBD1. Trimming at V came to 0 bases and at J to 5 bases, leaving 6 bases not matched to a gene. CDR3 length: 15 amino acids. Germline CDR1 and CDR2: SGHRS and YFSETQ. CDR3 nucleotides: TGCGCCAGCAGCTTGGGGGACAGGGTTAGGGACGAGCAGTACTTC. Translation gives CASSLGDRVRDEQYF.

This chain links TRBV3-1 (or the pseudogene TRBV3-2) with TRBJ2-5; D is unresolved. V was shortened by 7 bases and J by 1 base, with 16 bases between the two germline ends. Germline V gene sequence: CDR1 LGHDT, CDR2 YNNKEL (reference sequence). The length of the CDR3 is 15 residues. CDR3 in amino acids: CASTPVGATQETQYF. The CDR3 nucleotides read TGTGCCAGCACGCCGGTGGGCGCAACCCAAGAGACCCAGTACTTC.

This rearrangement joins TRBV7-3 to TRBJ2-1, with 13 bases fitting TRBD2. Germline V gene data show CDR1 as SGHTA and CDR2 as FQGTGA. V lost 0 bases, J lost 10 bases, and 6 bases stayed unmatched. There are 16 residues in the CDR3. Here the CDR3 DNA reads TGTGCCAGCAGCTTAACTACTAGCGGGAGGGCTAAGGAGCAGTTCTTC. Translating gives CASSLTTSGRAKEQFF.

This clone was counted only a few times. The rearrangement joins TRBV6-6 to TRBJ1-6; the match to TRBD1 covers 8 bases. Germline V gives CDR1 MNHNY, CDR2 SVGAGI (reference sequence). V lost 5 bases and J lost 6; bases outside the gene matches: 6. The CDR3 runs to 15 residues. For the CDR3, the DNA is TGTGCCAGCAGTCGACAACAGGGGGGTAATTCACCCCTCCACTTT. It codes for CASSRQQGGNSPLHF.

This chain uses TRBV19 with TRBJ2-3; maybe TRBD1 (5 bases). CDR3 size: 17 residues. Per germline, CDR1 LNHDA and CDR2 SQIVND (reference sequence). Trimming left V 4 bases short and J 1 base short, with 18 bases between. The CDR3 DNA follows: TGTGCCAGTAGTACCCGGCGGAGACAGCAAGGCACAGATACGCAGTATTTT. It yields the protein CASSTRRRQQGTDTQYF.

The rearrangement joins TRBV10-2 to TRBJ2-3; D remains ambiguous. The V end lost 6 bases, the J end lost 4 bases, and 11 bases lay between the germline ends. Germline V lookup: CDR1 WSHSY, CDR2 SAAADI. The length of the CDR3 is 13 residues. The CDR3 DNA is TGCGCCAGCAGCTCATTGGGCGCAGATACGCAGTATTTT. It is translated as CASSSLGADTQYF.

The chain couples TRBV28 to TRBJ2-1; 8 positions agree with TRBD1. The CDR3 consists of 14 residues. Germline CDR1 MDHEN, CDR2 SYDVKM. V lost 8 bases and J lost 5; bases outside the gene matches: 8. CDR3 sequence: CASWGQAEDNEQFF. The CDR3 coding sequence is TGTGCCAGCTGGGGACAGGCAGAAGACAATGAGCAGTTCTTC.

This clone was picked up one time. This chain joins TRBV6-5 and TRBJ1-1, with D tentatively TRBD1 (6 bases). The CDR3 totals 13 residues. The V and J ends lost 9 bases and 0 bases respectively, with 11 bases between them. Germline loops: CDR1 MNHEY, CDR2 SVGAGI. CDR3 sequence reads: CASNGQLNTEAFF. The CDR3, as DNA: TGTGCCAGTAATGGACAGTTGAACACTGAAGCTTTCTTT.

The chain recombines TRBV10-3 with TRBJ2-3; the D gene is possibly TRBD1 (6 bases). Germline loops: CDR1 ENHRY, CDR2 SYGVKD. This CDR3 contains 13 residues. The V end lost 5 bases, the J end lost 5 bases, and 11 bases lay between the germline ends. The CDR3 DNA follows: TGTGCCATCAGTAATACAGGGTTAGATACGCAGTATTTT. It codes for CAISNTGLDTQYF.

About this clone itself: A read error may produce the germline difference seen at one junction end. This sequence joins TRBV5-1 and TRBJ2-7, with D uncertain. This CDR3 region has 13 residues. In germline, CDR1 is SGHRS, CDR2 YFSETQ. CDR3 sequence: CASRLAVSYEQYF. DNA of the CDR3: TGCGCCAGCAGGTTGGCTGTGTCCTACGAGCAGTACTTC.

This chain joins TRBV5-1 and TRBJ1-2; TRBD1 agrees at 10 bases. The CDR3 has 13 residues. Per germline, CDR1 SGHRS and CDR2 YFSETQ. The ends lost 4 bases at V and 6 bases at J; junction bases unmatched: 3. The CDR3 DNA sequence: TGCGCCAGCAGCCCGGACAGGGGGAATGGCTACACCTTC. Amino acids: CASSPDRGNGYTF.

This clone was picked up one time. This chain joins TRBV7-9 and TRBJ2-7; TRBD2 matches at 7 bases. This CDR3 has 16 residues. CDR1 SEHNR and CDR2 FQNEAQ come from the germline V gene (reference sequence). With 5 bases clipped from V and 4 bases from J, the junction kept 14 bases outside the gene matches. The CDR3 loop is CASSTPWGAGRYEQYF. The CDR3 coding sequence is TGTGCCAGCAGCACTCCCTGGGGAGCGGGGAGATACGAGCAGTACTTC.

As DNA, the CDR3 is TGTGCCAGCAGCCCGGTTAGCTTCACCACAGATACGCAGTATTTT. This sequence encodes CASSPVSFTTDTQYF. The chain has TRBV5-6 and TRBJ2-3; D is uncertain. V shed 4 bases and J shed 2 bases, with 14 bases lying between them. The CDR3 covers 15 residues. Germline V gene lookup returns CDR1 SGHDT and CDR2 YYEEEE.

The rearrangement joins TRBV5-1 to TRBJ2-2; 11 bases align to TRBD2. V trimming: 3 bases; J trimming: 3 bases; junction bases outside the gene matches: 4. Germline-derived CDR1 and CDR2 are SGHRS and YFSETQ. The CDR3 totals 16 residues. The CDR3 reads CASSSGLAADTGELFF. The CDR3 bases are TGCGCCAGCAGCTCGGGACTAGCGGCCGACACCGGGGAGCTGTTTTTT.

The chain links TRBV19 to TRBJ2-3; D perhaps matches TRBD2 (5 bases). V shed 5 bases and J shed 7 bases, with 7 bases lying between them. From germline, CDR1 is LNHDA and CDR2 SQIVND (reference sequence). The length of the CDR3 is 11 residues. The DNA for the CDR3 is TGTGCCAGTAGTGAGGGTTATACGCAGTATTTT. Its translation is CASSEGYTQYF.

The gene calls are TRBV19 and TRBJ1-4, with 7 bases fitting TRBD1. V was clipped by 5 bases and J by 3 bases; unmatched bases: 15. Germline CDR1 and CDR2: LNHDA and SQIVND (reference sequence). The CDR3 covers 18 residues. CDR3 DNA: TGTGCCAGTAGTCCCCGAGAGAGCGGAAGGGGGCCTAATGAAAAACTGTTTTTT. Translation gives CASSPRESGRGPNEKLFF.